Sequencing of this TCR beta chain was carried out in a study of shared clonotypes between healthy human individuals. The germline V gene has CDR1 SGHVS and CDR2 FQNEAQ. V dropped 4 bases and J dropped 1 base, with 5 bases sitting between them. This CDR3 comprises 13 residues. Genomic DNA of every subset was divided equally among multiple immunoSEQ plates. The data were produced by immunoSEQ multiplex PCR, yet TCRdb's version contains in-frame clones alone and is incomplete. The sample records hundreds of thousands of clones, 70% to 75% being singletons. The rearrangement joins TRBV7-8 to TRBJ1-5; possibly TRBD1 for D (5 bases). The material sequenced was memory CD4+ T cells sorted from blood. Subset denoted: CD45RA-negative fraction. The TCR was taken from a man aged 25 to 40 in good health. CDR3 sequence (DNA): TGTGCCAGCAGCTGGGACAGCAATCAGCCCCAGCATTTT. Its protein is CASSWDSNQPQHF.